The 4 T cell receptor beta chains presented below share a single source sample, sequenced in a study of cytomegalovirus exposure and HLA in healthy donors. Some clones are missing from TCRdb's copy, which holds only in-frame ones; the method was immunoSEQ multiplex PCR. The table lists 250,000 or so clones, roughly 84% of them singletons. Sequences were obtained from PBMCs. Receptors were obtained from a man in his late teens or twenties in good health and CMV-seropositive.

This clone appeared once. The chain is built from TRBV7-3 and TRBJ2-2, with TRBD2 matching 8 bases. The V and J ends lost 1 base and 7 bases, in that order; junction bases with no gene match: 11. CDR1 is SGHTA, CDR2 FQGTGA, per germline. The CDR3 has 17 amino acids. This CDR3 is CASSLIGSGIRGGELFF. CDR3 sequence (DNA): TGTGCCAGCAGCTTAATCGGTAGCGGGATTCGAGGCGGGGAGCTGTTTTTT.

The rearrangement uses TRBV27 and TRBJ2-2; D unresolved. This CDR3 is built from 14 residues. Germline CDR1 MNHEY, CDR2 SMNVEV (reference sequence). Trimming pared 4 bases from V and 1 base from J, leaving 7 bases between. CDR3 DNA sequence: TGTGCCAGCAGTTCAGCCATGAACACCGGGGAGCTGTTTTTT. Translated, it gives CASSSAMNTGELFF.

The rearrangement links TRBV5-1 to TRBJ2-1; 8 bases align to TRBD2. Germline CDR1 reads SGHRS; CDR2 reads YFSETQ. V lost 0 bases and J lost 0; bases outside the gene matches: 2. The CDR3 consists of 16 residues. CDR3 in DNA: TGCGCCAGCAGCTTGGAAAGCGGGAGCTCCTACAATGAGCAGTTCTTC. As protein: CASSLESGSSYNEQFF.

CDR3 coding DNA: TGTGCCAGCAGCCCCGGGAGTAGCGGGAGTCCTTTCGGGGGGACCCAGTACTTC. Amino acid sequence: CASSPGSSGSPFGGTQYF. V and J are TRBV7-7 and TRBJ2-5; 9 nucleotides match TRBD2. The V and J ends lost 5 bases and 7 bases, in that order; junction bases with no gene match: 20. In germline, CDR1 is SSHAT, CDR2 FNYEAQ (reference sequence). The length of the CDR3 is 18 residues.